The clone carrying this T cell receptor (beta chain) was seen a handful of times. Its antigen is as yet unknown. The time point: patch test 2, 6 weeks after DPC sensitization. Treatment denoted: therapeutic diphenylcyclopropenone sensitization with weekly scalp DPC. MiXCR, applied by TCRdb to the RACE reads, yields one record per CDR3 protein. The sample holds about 380,000 distinct CDR3 sequences; around 6% are singletons and the top ten take around 5.6%. These data are taken from a study of human T cells and chemical hapten exposure. Germline loops: CDR1 MNHEY, CDR2 SVGEGT. The CDR3 runs 16 residues. V gave up 5 bases and J gave up 3 bases; unmatched junction bases: 8. Findings and caveats of the study: Counts of TCRs above 1 in 1000 frequency stayed unchanged with DPC sensitization.

Sequencing used whole blood, obtained in connection with sensitization to the hapten diphenylcyclopropenone (DPC). The V call is TRBV6-2 or TRBV6-3, the J call TRBJ2-2; 8 bases fit TRBD1. The TCR originated in a woman in her late teens or twenties with alopecia areata. Some clones in this sample may be carry-over from other donors' samples. The CDR3 protein is CASSRPGQGHTGELFF. The CDR3 region has the DNA TGTGCCAGCAGTCGCCCCGGACAGGGCCACACCGGGGAGCTGTTTTTT.